Below are 27 T cell receptor beta chains sequenced from a single sample in a study of T cell responses to AZD1222 COVID-19 vaccine. Profiled with immunoSEQ multiplex PCR; TCRdb holds only in-frame clones, not every one. Of approximately 90,000 clones in the sample, approximately 91% were seen once. Sample: peripheral blood, taken 28 days after the second AZD1222 dose. These TCRs come from an adult who received the AZD1222 COVID-19 vaccine.

J is TRBJ1-1 and V is TRBV6-5; D ambiguous. The germline gives CDR1 MNHEY, CDR2 SVGAGI. CDR3 length: 14 amino acids. Trimming pared 6 bases from V and 3 bases from J, leaving 14 bases between. The CDR3 bases are TGTGCCAGCAGCGAGCCCGGACTCTACACTGAAGCTTTCTTT. This codes for CASSEPGLYTEAFF.

This chain joins TRBV4-3 and TRBJ2-2; 11 nucleotides match TRBD1. The J segment lost 6 bases and the V segment lost 3 bases, leaving 6 bases of the junction unmatched. The CDR3 is 16 amino acids. Germline V lookup: CDR1 LGHNA, CDR2 YSLEER. The CDR3, as DNA: TGCGCCAGCAGCCACCTCCCGGGACAGGGGGCCGGGGAGCTGTTTTTT. It yields the protein CASSHLPGQGAGELFF.

The chain employs TRBV12-5 and TRBJ1-6; D is possibly TRBD1 (5 bases). Trimming left V 1 base short and J 7 bases short, with 11 bases between. This CDR3 is built from 15 residues. Germline lookup yields CDR1 LGHNT and CDR2 FRNRAP. The CDR3 here is CASGLGWGRNSPLHF. In DNA form, the CDR3 reads TGTGCTAGTGGTTTGGGCTGGGGGAGGAATTCACCCCTCCACTTT. Full variable domain (rest looked up from reference TRBV12-5 and TRBJ1-6): DARVTQTPRHKVTEMGQEVTMRCQPILGHNTVFWYRQTMMQGLELLAYFRNRAPLDDSGMPKDRFSAEMPDATLATLKIQPSEPRDSAVYFCASGLGWGRNSPLHFGNGTRLTVT.

This rearrangement joins TRBV12-5 to TRBJ1-4; D remains ambiguous. V lost 0 bases, J lost 8 bases, and 13 bases lay in between. There are 15 residues in the CDR3. Germline V gene data show CDR1 as LGHNT and CDR2 as FRNRAP. CDR3 region: CASGLVPDLGEKLFF. The CDR3 DNA follows: TGTGCTAGTGGTTTGGTTCCCGATCTAGGCGAAAAACTGTTTTTT. Full variable domain (rest looked up from reference TRBV12-5 and TRBJ1-4): DARVTQTPRHKVTEMGQEVTMRCQPILGHNTVFWYRQTMMQGLELLAYFRNRAPLDDSGMPKDRFSAEMPDATLATLKIQPSEPRDSAVYFCASGLVPDLGEKLFFGSGTQLSVL.

V is TRBV6-5 and J is TRBJ1-2, with D possibly being TRBD1 (5 bases). CDR3 size: 14 residues. CDR1 MNHEY and CDR2 SVGAGI come from the germline V gene. V shed 0 bases and J shed 8 bases, with 13 bases lying between them. This CDR3 is CASSYSQGVDGYTF. In DNA, the CDR3 is TGTGCCAGCAGTTACTCGCAAGGGGTCGACGGCTACACCTTC.

The genes are TRBV5-1 and TRBJ1-5; D unclear. Germline assignment: CDR1 SGHRS and CDR2 YFSETQ. V lost 0 bases to trimming and J lost 7 bases, with 11 bases between them. This CDR3 contains 14 residues. The CDR3 sequence: CASSLEVFGQPQHF. CDR3 coding DNA: TGCGCCAGCAGCTTGGAGGTGTTTGGACAGCCCCAGCATTTT.

This chain uses TRBV2 with TRBJ2-1, with 8 bases identical to TRBD2. The germline V gene has CDR1 SNHLY and CDR2 FYNNEI. CDR3 length: 15 amino acids. Germline trimming cut 6 bases from V and 4 bases from J; bases unmatched to any gene: 8. The chain's CDR3 is CASSEGSGGYNEQFF. CDR3 coding DNA: TGTGCCAGCAGCGAGGGGAGCGGGGGATACAATGAGCAGTTCTTC.

V gene TRBV9 combines with J gene TRBJ1-2; a possible D gene is TRBD1 (5 bases). Trimming removed 1 base from V and 2 bases from J, with 12 bases in between. This CDR3 has 15 amino acids. The germline V gene has CDR1 SGDLS and CDR2 YYNGEE. The CDR3 region is CASSVYWDGNYGYTF. DNA of the CDR3: TGTGCCAGCAGCGTATACTGGGACGGGAACTATGGCTACACCTTC. The entire variable domain, with the rest obtained from reference TRBV9 and TRBJ1-2, is as follows: DSGVTQTPKHLITATGQRVTLRCSPRSGDLSVYWYQQSLDQGLQFLIQYYNGEERAKGNILERFSAQQFPDLHSELNLSSLELGDSALYFCASSVYWDGNYGYTFGSGTRLTVV.

The rearrangement links TRBV5-6 to TRBJ1-2; D gene ambiguous. Germline CDR1 is SGHDT and CDR2 is YYEEEE. The CDR3 length is 15 residues. Trimming left V 4 bases short and J 4 bases short, with 17 bases between. CDR3 in amino acids: CASSILGPLSYGYTF. CDR3 bases: TGTGCCAGCAGCATCCTCGGACCGCTAAGCTATGGCTACACCTTC.

The sample holds one count of this clone. This chain connects TRBV6-5 to TRBJ2-7, with unresolved D. Germline V gives CDR1 MNHEY, CDR2 SVGAGI. CDR3 length: 16 amino acids. V lost 0 bases and J 0 bases, leaving 12 bases between the germline ends. The CDR3 sequence: CASSYSIGEYSYEQYF. Written as DNA, the CDR3 is TGTGCCAGCAGTTACTCGATTGGAGAGTACTCCTACGAGCAGTACTTC.

The chain has TRBV19 and TRBJ1-3; TRBD1 agrees at 7 bases. V lost 11 bases and J lost 4; bases outside the gene matches: 5. CDR1 LNHDA and CDR2 SQIVND come from the germline V gene (reference sequence). The CDR3 runs 12 residues. CDR3 DNA: TGTGCCGGCAGGGGGAGCGGAAACACCATATATTTT. Translation gives CAGRGSGNTIYF.

This chain connects TRBV6-5 to TRBJ1-1, with D possibly TRBD1 on 5 matching bases. The CDR3 runs to 14 residues. The V gene lost 0 bases and the J gene lost 3 bases, with 8 bases spanning the gap. CDR1 MNHEY and CDR2 SVGAGI come from the germline V gene. The CDR3 DNA reads as TGTGCCAGCAGTTACTCGTTAGGGGACACTGAAGCTTTCTTT. It encodes CASSYSLGDTEAFF.

The gene calls are TRBV28 and TRBJ2-1; D may correspond to TRBD1 or TRBD2 (5 bases each). V dropped 2 bases and J dropped 8 bases, with 16 bases sitting between them. Germline V gene data show CDR1 as MDHEN and CDR2 as SYDVKM. The CDR3 covers 15 residues. CDR3 protein: CASSLVGVLGDEQFF. CDR3 sequence (DNA): TGTGCCAGCAGTTTAGTGGGGGTCCTGGGGGATGAGCAGTTCTTC.

V and J are TRBV6-6 and TRBJ2-7; TRBD1 aligns across 8 bases. Germline loops: CDR1 MNHNY, CDR2 SVGAGI (reference sequence). There are 11 residues in the CDR3. V lost 7 bases and J lost 5; bases outside the gene matches: 1. This CDR3 is CASTQGDEQYF. The CDR3 nucleotides read TGTGCCAGCACACAGGGGGACGAGCAGTACTTC.

The V gene is TRBV6-5, the J gene TRBJ1-1; 7 nucleotides agree with TRBD1. CDR1 and CDR2 (germline): MNHEY, SVGAGI. The CDR3 has 13 amino acids. Losses at the gene ends were 4 bases for V and 6 bases for J; bases not matched to a gene: 5. The CDR3 nucleotides read TGTGCCAGCAGTTGGCCGGGACAGCCTGAAGCTTTCTTT. Protein: CASSWPGQPEAFF.

This chain links TRBV7-3 with TRBJ1-1; no clear D. V was cut by 4 bases and J by 2 bases, with 8 bases left in between. The length of the CDR3 is 13 residues. Germline CDR1 is SGHTA and CDR2 is FQGTGA. CDR3 protein: CASSSLSNTEAFF. The CDR3 region has the DNA TGTGCCAGCAGCTCCCTCTCCAACACTGAAGCTTTCTTT.

The sample holds a few counts of this clone. The V call is TRBV5-5, the J call TRBJ1-1; no definite D call. The CDR3 has 14 residues. Germline V gives CDR1 SGHKS, CDR2 YYEKEE (reference sequence). The V end was cut by 1 base, the J end by 8 bases, with 15 bases between. As DNA, the CDR3 is TGTGCCAGCAGCTTGAGAGTTATAACATCCGAAGCTTTCTTT. Protein sequence: CASSLRVITSEAFF.

This clone has a single count. This chain links TRBV10-2 with TRBJ2-2; 9 nucleotides agree with TRBD1. Trimming took 7 bases from V and 6 from J; bases not matched to a gene: 9. CDR3 length equals 15 residues. The germline gives CDR1 WSHSY, CDR2 SAAADI. The CDR3 nucleotides are TGCGCCAGCAATCCGACAGGGGGGATATCCGGGGAGCTGTTTTTT. It yields the protein CASNPTGGISGELFF.

V and J are TRBV7-3 and TRBJ2-2; maybe TRBD1 (6 bases). Germline loops: CDR1 SGHTA, CDR2 FQGTGA. The germline V and J ends were trimmed by 3 bases and 4 bases, with 9 bases remaining between them. The CDR3 is 14 residues long. CDR3 loop: CASSFGQTTGELFF. CDR3 DNA sequence: TGTGCCAGCAGCTTCGGACAGACCACCGGGGAGCTGTTTTTT.

The chain combines TRBV13 with TRBJ2-3; maybe TRBD2 (6 bases). V lost 4 bases to trimming and J lost 3 bases, with 20 bases between them. The CDR3 spans 17 residues. Germline CDR1 is PRHDT and CDR2 is FYEKMQ (reference sequence). The CDR3 protein is CASSSQLLAMGTDTQYF. The CDR3 nucleotides are TGTGCCAGCAGCTCCCAACTGCTAGCGATGGGGACAGATACGCAGTATTTT.

The V and J genes are TRBV3-1 (or the pseudogene TRBV3-2) and TRBJ1-6; D is unresolved. Germline V gene data show CDR1 as LGHDT and CDR2 as YNNKEL (reference sequence). V lost 4 bases to trimming and J lost 14 bases, with 12 bases between them. This CDR3 is built from 12 residues. This chain's CDR3 is CASSLLPFALHF. Written as DNA, the CDR3 is TGTGCCAGCAGCCTTCTACCCTTCGCCCTCCACTTT.

This clone showed up just a few times. One end of the junction varies from germline; a read error may be responsible. The V gene is TRBV5-1, the J gene TRBJ1-1; D gene unclear. The CDR3 extends over 14 amino acids. Germline V gives CDR1 SGHRS, CDR2 YFSETQ. CDR3 protein: CASSLDSTSDRGVF. The DNA for the CDR3 is TGCGCCAGCAGCTTGGATTCTACTTCCGACCGGGGAGTCTTT.

As regards this clone: At one end, the junction sequence differs from germline, possibly due to a read error. The chain links TRBV7-2 to TRBJ2-3; 9 bases are shared with TRBD2. This CDR3 comprises 13 residues. Germline V gene lookup returns CDR1 SGHTA and CDR2 FQGNSA. The CDR3 is CASSLVSQRGAHF. The CDR3 nucleotides are TGTGCCAGCAGCTTAGTCTCCCAGCGGGGGGCCCATTTT.

The rearrangement joins TRBV11-2 to TRBJ1-2; 9 positions match TRBD1. CDR1 and CDR2 (germline): SGHAT, FQNNGV. Trimming cost V 5 bases and J 5 bases; bases outside gene matches: 15. The CDR3 is 17 amino acids. CDR3 loop: CASSQAGTGWGSYGYTF. The CDR3 nucleotides read TGTGCCAGCAGCCAGGCAGGGACAGGGTGGGGGTCTTATGGCTACACCTTC.

The V call is TRBV18, the J call TRBJ1-4; D not resolved. This CDR3 is 13 amino acids long. CDR1 and CDR2 (germline): KGHSH, LQKENI. Trimming pared 4 bases from V and 3 bases from J, leaving 6 bases between. The CDR3 sequence: CASSRDANEKLFF. The CDR3 DNA reads as TGTGCCAGCTCACGCGACGCTAATGAAAAACTGTTTTTT.

J is TRBJ2-7 and V is TRBV9; D is possibly TRBD2 (7 bases). Trimming stripped 5 bases from V and 0 bases from J, with 9 bases between. Germline V gives CDR1 SGDLS, CDR2 YYNGEE. The CDR3 covers 13 residues. CDR3 amino acids: CASSRGGSYEQYF. For the CDR3, the DNA is TGTGCCAGCAGTAGGGGGGGCTCCTACGAGCAGTACTTC.

This rearrangement joins TRBV6-5 to TRBJ1-5; D is uncertain. This CDR3 has 16 amino acids. V was shortened by 0 bases and J by 0 bases, with 9 bases between the two germline ends. The germline CDR1 and CDR2 sequences are MNHEY and SVGAGI. The CDR3 spells CASSYSSEASNQPQHF. CDR3 in DNA: TGTGCCAGCAGTTACTCGTCCGAGGCTAGCAATCAGCCCCAGCATTTT.